This T cell receptor beta chain was sequenced during a study of T-cell reconstitution after alpha-beta-depleted transplantation in children. Unique molecular identifiers were incorporated into the prepared TCRbeta library. TCRdb redid the calling of the PCR reads with MiXCR, one entry per CDR3 protein. The data contain roughly 400,000 distinct CDR3 sequences, 20% of them singletons. This clonotype was picked up a small number of times. The J segment lost 4 bases and the V segment lost 6 bases, leaving 15 bases of the junction unmatched. The CDR3 length is 16 residues. V and J are TRBV12-3 or TRBV12-4 and TRBJ2-7; 7 bases are shared with TRBD1. This clonotype was obtained from a human donor who donated a stem cell graft to a child with acute myeloid leukemia. Sequenced material: PBMCs from the stem cell graft donor, taken from the stem cell graft. This chain's CDR3 is CASSLTFGAGGYEQYF. CDR3 sequence (DNA): TGTGCCAGCAGCCTCACCTTCGGGGCAGGGGGATACGAGCAGTACTTC.